This T cell receptor beta chain came from a study of molecular identifiers for immune sequencing clone quantification. This clonotype was recorded at least ten times. The antigen is not known. The CDR3 consists of 14 residues. J was trimmed by 7 bases and V by 6 bases; bases with no gene match: 7. CDR1 is MNHEY and CDR2 is SVGAGI in the germline V gene. TCRdb reprocessed the PCR reads with MiXCR, giving one entry per CDR3 protein. The data hold about 640,000 distinct CDR3 sequences, with just under 20% observed a single time. Study-level results: In naive cells, clones above 20 RNA copies held under 1% of molecules, whereas in effector cells they held over 98%. Jurkat TCR RNA spiked in from one cell could reportedly be detected among about 1.1 million naive cells.

The clonotype originates from a human donor in good health. Some libraries in this study had Jurkat cell RNA spiked in. The sequenced sample consisted of naive CD8+ T cells from blood, with Jurkat cell RNA spiked in. Subset reported: FACS-sorted CD8+CD4-CCR7+CD45RA+ naive T cells. The J gene is TRBJ2-2, the V gene TRBV6-5; 8 bases match TRBD2. In DNA form, the CDR3 reads TGTGCCAGCAGACAGAATGCGGGGGGCGGGGAGCTGTTTTTT. Translating it yields CASRQNAGGGELFF.